A selection of T cell receptor beta chains follows, all from one sample in a study of CD8 T cells in Susac syndrome. TCRdb itself ran the immunoSEQ multiplex PCR reads through MiXCR, one entry per CDR3 protein. Here the sample spans some 190,000 distinct CDR3 sequences, about 95% being singletons. Input material: CD4+ T cells from PBMCs. These receptors all stem from a human donor in good health. Each CDR3 is given with its conserved first and last residue. The D gene is left open where the match is weak. Size tells how often a clone was seen (once, few, many) or the class of an expanded clone, and some rows leave it out.

abundance,d_gene,v_gene,j_gene,len,CDR3nt,CDR3aa
.,.,TRBV7-9,TRBJ1-3,13,TGTGCCAGCAGAAATGACAAGCGAAACACCATATATTTT,CASRNDKRNTIYF
.,TRBD2,TRBV7-9,TRBJ2-5,15,TGTGCCAGCAGCTTGGGGACTAGCGGGAGTGAGACCCAGTACTTC,CASSLGTSGSETQYF
few,.,TRBV29-1,TRBJ2-5,11,TGCAGCGTTGCTCGTGAGGAGACCCAGTACTTC,CSVAREETQYF
.,.,TRBV27,TRBJ2-2,13,TGTGCCAGCAGTTTATCAAGCACCGGGGAGCTGTTTTTT,CASSLSSTGELFF
.,TRBD2,TRBV12-5,TRBJ2-1,17,TGTGCTAGTGGTTTGGTACTGAGCGGGAGCCCGTACAATGAGCAGTTCTTC,CASGLVLSGSPYNEQFF
.,.,TRBV14,TRBJ2-5,14,TGTGCCAGCAGCCATCTTGACTCGATCGAGACCCAGTACTTC,CASSHLDSIETQYF
.,.,TRBV7-2,TRBJ2-4,16,TGTGCCAGCAGCCTATTCCCAGGGAGGTCCAAAAACATTCAGTACTTC,CASSLFPGRSKNIQYF
.,.,TRBV29-1,TRBJ2-1,11,TGCAGCGTTGCCCTGGGGGATGAGCAGTTCTTC,CSVALGDEQFF
.,.,TRBV20-1,TRBJ2-2,13,TGCAGTGCCCAATTCCCGAACACCGGGGAGCTGTTTTTT,CSAQFPNTGELFF
.,TRBD2,TRBV3-1,TRBJ2-7,15,TGTGCCAGCAGCCAAGCTTACAGCGGGGGTTCCGAGCAGTACTTC,CASSQAYSGGSEQYF
.,TRBD2,TRBV29-1,TRBJ2-5,15,TGCAGCGTTGAAGATGCCCTGACTAGCTATGAGACCCAGTACTTC,CSVEDALTSYETQYF
once,.,TRBV4-2,TRBJ2-1,16,TGTGCCAGCAGCCAAGCTGAGGGGAATGCCAACAATGAGCAGTTCTTC,CASSQAEGNANNEQFF
.,TRBD2,TRBV28,TRBJ2-3,14,TGTGCCAGCAGTACAACTAGCGGGAGTGATACGCAGTATTTT,CASSTTSGSDTQYF
.,.,TRBV7-3,TRBJ2-3,14,TGTGCCAGCAGCCTCGCATCTAGCACAGATACGCAGTATTTT,CASSLASSTDTQYF
.,.,TRBV7-9,TRBJ1-2,12,TGTGCCAGCAGCTTAGTCAGCTATGGCTACACCTTC,CASSLVSYGYTF
few,TRBD2,TRBV12-3/TRBV12-4,TRBJ2-7,13,TGTGCCAGCAGTTTCGGCGGGAGCTACGAGCAGTACTTC,CASSFGGSYEQYF
.,.,TRBV15,TRBJ1-5,18,TGTGCCACCAGCAGAGTGTCCCTCGACCCGGAGGGGAATCAGCCCCAGCATTTT,CATSRVSLDPEGNQPQHF
.,.,TRBV29-1,TRBJ2-5,12,TGCAGCGTTGGACAGCACCAAGAGACCCAGTACTTC,CSVGQHQETQYF
.,.,TRBV20-1,TRBJ2-3,16,TGCAGTGCTAGAGACGCAGGGATGTGGGGCACAGATACGCAGTATTTT,CSARDAGMWGTDTQYF
.,.,TRBV7-9,TRBJ2-2,14,TGTGCCAGCAGCCCTAGACCTAACACCGGGGAGCTGTTTTTT,CASSPRPNTGELFF
.,.,TRBV5-1,TRBJ2-5,15,TGCGCCAGCAGCTTAGGGGATAGAGGGACCGAGACCCAGTACTTC,CASSLGDRGTETQYF
few,.,TRBV28,TRBJ2-6,14,TGTGCCAGCAGTTTACAGCGGGGGGCCAACGTCCTGACTTTC,CASSLQRGANVLTF
.,.,TRBV15,TRBJ2-1,16,TGTGCCACCAGCAGAGTAGTCGGGAGCTCCTACAATGAGCAGTTCTTC,CATSRVVGSSYNEQFF
few,.,TRBV12-5,TRBJ1-2,12,TGTGCTAGTGGCCCGGGTAACTATGGCTACACCTTC,CASGPGNYGYTF
.,.,TRBV2,TRBJ2-1,15,TGTGCCAGCAGTGAAGAGGGCGGGACACACAATGAGCAGTTCTTC,CASSEEGGTHNEQFF
once,.,TRBV30,TRBJ2-5,13,TGTGCCCAGGGAGGACAGTACCAAGAGACCCAGTACTTC,CAQGGQYQETQYF
.,.,TRBV28,TRBJ1-1,13,TGTGCCAGCAGACTAGACCGAAACACTGAAGCTTTCTTT,CASRLDRNTEAFF
.,.,TRBV4-2,TRBJ2-1,14,TGTGCCAGCAGCCCAGGTATCTCAAGTGGCGAGCAGTTCTTC,CASSPGISSGEQFF
.,.,TRBV12-3/TRBV12-4,TRBJ2-3,15,TGTGCCAGCAGTTTTTCGCAGGGAGACACAGATACGCAGTATTTT,CASSFSQGDTDTQYF
.,TRBD1,TRBV5-8,TRBJ2-5,14,TGTGCCAGCAGCTTGGGACAGGGGCCGGAGACCCAGTACTTC,CASSLGQGPETQYF
.,.,TRBV27,TRBJ1-1,14,TGTGCCAGCAGTTACCTGGACGGGAACACTGAAGCTTTCTTT,CASSYLDGNTEAFF
.,.,TRBV29-1,TRBJ2-1,15,TGCAGCGTTGATGATGGTAGCGCGAACTACAATGAGCAGTTCTTC,CSVDDGSANYNEQFF
.,.,TRBV9,TRBJ2-3,18,TGTGCCAGCAGCGTAGGGAGGAGGGCAGGGGGACCGGGAGATACGCAGTATTTT,CASSVGRRAGGPGDTQYF
.,.,TRBV2,TRBJ1-1,13,TGTGCCAGCAGTGAAGCGTGGCAGTTTGAAGCTTTCTTT,CASSEAWQFEAFF
.,.,TRBV28,TRBJ2-5,17,TGTGCCAGCAGTTTCCGGACGGCCGCCCCAGATCAAGAGACCCAGTACTTC,CASSFRTAAPDQETQYF
.,.,TRBV20-1,TRBJ2-5,15,TGCAGTGCTAGGTGGCAGGGGAAAAACCAAGAGACCCAGTACTTC,CSARWQGKNQETQYF
.,TRBD1,TRBV18,TRBJ2-7,14,TGTGCCAGCTCACCGGGACAGGGGGCTGGAGAGCAGTACTTC,CASSPGQGAGEQYF
.,.,TRBV23-1,TRBJ2-2,15,TGCGCCAGCAGTCATGGGGCAGCTAACACCGGGGAGCTGTTTTTT,CASSHGAANTGELFF
.,.,TRBV14,TRBJ2-7,12,TGTGCCAGCAGCCACCACTGGTACGAGCAGTACTTC,CASSHHWYEQYF
once,.,TRBV20-1,TRBJ2-1,13,TGCAGTGGAAAGTCGGGAGCCTACAATGAGCAGTTCTTC,CSGKSGAYNEQFF
.,TRBD2,TRBV29-1,TRBJ2-7,14,TGCAGCGTTGTGTTCGGGAGGCTTACCTACGAGCAGTACTTC,CSVVFGRLTYEQYF
.,.,TRBV7-9,TRBJ1-2,16,TGTGCCAGCAGCTCCCGGGGAGGTCAGGCCTTACTCGGCTACACCTTC,CASSSRGGQALLGYTF
.,.,TRBV20-1,TRBJ2-6,16,TGCAGTGCTAGAGTCTACACCAACTCTGGGGCCAACGTCCTGACTTTC,CSARVYTNSGANVLTF
.,TRBD2,TRBV6-2/TRBV6-3,TRBJ2-5,15,TGTGCCAGCAGTACAGCGGGACGGGGATTGGAGACCCAGTACTTC,CASSTAGRGLETQYF
.,.,TRBV30,TRBJ2-3,13,TGTGCCTGGACCGGGACTCCGTCAGATACGCAGTATTTT,CAWTGTPSDTQYF
.,TRBD2,TRBV20-1,TRBJ2-7,16,TGCAGTGCTAGAGATCAGTCAAGCGGGAGGCCCTACGAGCAGTACTTC,CSARDQSSGRPYEQYF
.,.,TRBV12-3/TRBV12-4,TRBJ2-1,14,TGTGCCAGCACCCTAGAGTTTCGTTACAATGAGCAGTTCTTC,CASTLEFRYNEQFF
.,TRBD2,TRBV29-1,TRBJ2-2,18,TGCAGCGTTGAAGAACTCCGACTAGCGGGAGAGGTGGCCGGGGAGCTGTTTTTT,CSVEELRLAGEVAGELFF